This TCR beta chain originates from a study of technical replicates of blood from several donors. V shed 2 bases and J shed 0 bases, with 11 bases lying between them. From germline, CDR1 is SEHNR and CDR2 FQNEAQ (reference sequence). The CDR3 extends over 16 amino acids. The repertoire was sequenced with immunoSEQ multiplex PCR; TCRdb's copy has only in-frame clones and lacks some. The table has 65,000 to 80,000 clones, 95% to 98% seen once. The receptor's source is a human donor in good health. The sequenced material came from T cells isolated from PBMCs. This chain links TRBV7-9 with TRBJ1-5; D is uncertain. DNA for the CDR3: TGTGCCAGCAGCTTAAACAGTTGGTATAGCAATCAGCCCCAGCATTTT. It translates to CASSLNSWYSNQPQHF. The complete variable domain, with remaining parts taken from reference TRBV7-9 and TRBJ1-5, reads DTGVSQNPRHKITKRGQNVTFRCDPISEHNRLYWYRQTLGQGPEFLTYFQNEAQLEKSRLLSDRFSAERPKGSFSTLEIQRTEQGDSAMYLCASSLNSWYSNQPQHFGDGTRLSIL.